The 20 T cell receptor beta chains below were found in one sample sequenced in a study of T cell responses to AZD1222 COVID-19 vaccine. Measured with immunoSEQ multiplex PCR; TCRdb has only the in-frame clones, and not every one. Here the sample spans under 150,000 clones, roughly 92% being singletons. The sequencing here drew on peripheral blood, taken 28 days after the second AZD1222 dose. These TCRs come from an adult who received the AZD1222 COVID-19 vaccine.

V usage is TRBV19 and J usage is TRBJ2-4; D is unresolved. Germline loops: CDR1 LNHDA, CDR2 SQIVND (reference sequence). V was pared by 4 bases and J by 9 bases, with 16 bases between. The CDR3 is 14 residues long. CDR3 coding DNA: TGTGCCAGTAGTAGGATCGAAGGAGCCGGCATTCAGTACTTC. It translates to CASSRIEGAGIQYF.

V and J are TRBV29-1 and TRBJ2-1; 8 nucleotides agree with TRBD2. Trimming took 2 bases from V and 6 from J; bases not matched to a gene: 9. There are 15 residues in the CDR3. Germline CDR1 reads SQVTM; CDR2 reads ANQGSEA. Written as DNA, the CDR3 is TGCAGCGTTGAACGGGGGGGGAGCAACAGCAATGAGCAGTTCTTC. It specifies CSVERGGSNSNEQFF.

The chain uses TRBV6-5 and TRBJ2-1, with 14 bases that match TRBD2. This CDR3 has 15 amino acids. Losses at the gene ends were 2 bases for V and 8 bases for J; bases not matched to a gene: 2. Germline CDR1 reads MNHEY; CDR2 reads SVGAGI. CDR3 DNA: TGTGCCAGCAGTTACGGGACTAGCGGGAGTTATGAGCAGTTCTTC. Its protein product is CASSYGTSGSYEQFF.

The genes are TRBV7-2 and TRBJ1-4; D is undetermined. CDR1 and CDR2 (germline): SGHTA, FQGNSA. This CDR3 region has 17 residues. Trimming took off 1 base at V and 0 bases at J, with 12 bases between the two ends. CDR3 nucleotides: TGTGCCAGCAGCTTAGAAGATCTGGAGTCAACTAATGAAAAACTGTTTTTT. Its translation is CASSLEDLESTNEKLFF.

This chain links TRBV6-5 with TRBJ2-1; a possible D gene is TRBD2 (5 bases). This CDR3 is 14 amino acids long. V lost 8 bases, J lost 1 base, and 12 bases lay in between. Germline-derived CDR1 and CDR2 are MNHEY and SVGAGI. The CDR3 region has the DNA TGTGCCAGCTCCATACGCGGGTCCTACAATGAGCAGTTCTTC. Amino acids: CASSIRGSYNEQFF.

The chain carries TRBV7-8 and TRBJ2-1, with 9 bases lining up with TRBD2. V shed 4 bases and J 9 bases; nucleotides not matched to a gene: 7. The germline CDR1 and CDR2 sequences are SGHVS and FQNEAQ. The CDR3 consists of 14 residues. This CDR3 reads CASSSRTSEFEQFF. DNA of the CDR3: TGTGCCAGCAGCTCCAGGACTAGCGAGTTTGAGCAGTTCTTC.

The chain uses TRBV19 and TRBJ2-1; 10 bases are a match to TRBD2. Germline V CDR1 and CDR2: LNHDA, SQIVND (reference sequence). There are 17 residues in the CDR3. With V trimmed by 4 bases and J by 5 bases, 11 bases remained unmatched. The CDR3 reads CASSRHLAGDQNNEQFF. DNA for the CDR3: TGTGCCAGTAGTAGGCATCTAGCGGGGGACCAAAACAATGAGCAGTTCTTC.

The V gene is TRBV19, the J gene TRBJ2-2, with a tentative D call TRBD1 (6 bases). Per the germline V gene, CDR1 is LNHDA and CDR2 is SQIVND (reference sequence). This CDR3 has 16 residues. Trimming removed 4 bases from V and 5 bases from J, with 17 bases in between. The CDR3 region is CASSNLPGQRTGELFF. CDR3 sequence (DNA): TGTGCCAGTAGTAACCTACCGGGACAAAGGACCGGGGAGCTGTTTTTT.

Here the CDR3 reads CASRGGAVDGYTF. The CDR3 DNA reads TGTGCCAGCAGGGGAGGGGCAGTAGATGGCTACACCTTC. The chain carries TRBV5-4 and TRBJ1-2; weak D call: TRBD1 (5 bases). V lost 5 bases and J lost 6, with 14 bases in between. Germline CDR1 is SGHNT and CDR2 is YYREEE (reference sequence). The CDR3 length is 13 residues.

V usage is TRBV7-9 and J usage is TRBJ1-1; no reliable D call. Germline CDR1 is SEHNR and CDR2 is FQNEAQ (reference sequence). V shed 1 base and J shed 3 bases, with 3 bases lying between them. The CDR3 has 12 residues. The DNA for the CDR3 is TGTGCCAGCAGCTTAGAGTACACTGAAGCTTTCTTT. Translation gives CASSLEYTEAFF.

The chain combines TRBV7-9 with TRBJ2-2; TRBD1 aligns across 8 bases. Germline assignment: CDR1 SEHNR and CDR2 FQNEAQ (reference sequence). This CDR3 has 15 residues. Trimming cost V 5 bases and J 1 base; bases outside gene matches: 3. In DNA form, the CDR3 reads TGTGCCAGCAGCAAGGACAGGGTGAACACCGGGGAGCTGTTTTTT. Amino acids: CASSKDRVNTGELFF.

The chain carries TRBV10-3 and TRBJ2-3, with TRBD2 matching 12 bases. Per germline, CDR1 ENHRY and CDR2 SYGVKD. V trimming: 10 bases; J trimming: 2 bases; junction bases outside the gene matches: 7. The CDR3 is 15 residues long. As DNA, the CDR3 is TGTGCCACCCAGACTAGCGGGGGAACCACAGATACGCAGTATTTT. This translates into CATQTSGGTTDTQYF.

This clone appeared a single time. V gene TRBV30 combines with J gene TRBJ2-3; no reliable D call. Germline V gene sequence: CDR1 GTSNPN, CDR2 SVGIG (reference sequence). The ends were cut back, 7 bases at V and 3 bases at J, with 20 bases in the middle. The CDR3 extends over 15 amino acids. DNA of the CDR3: TGTGCCTTCAACTGGGGAACGTACGGGACAGATACGCAGTATTTT. Translating it yields CAFNWGTYGTDTQYF.

CDR3 sequence: CAIRSGGGTGQYNQPQHF. The CDR3, as DNA: TGTGCCATCAGAAGTGGCGGTGGGACAGGGCAGTACAATCAGCCCCAGCATTTT. V and J are TRBV10-3 and TRBJ1-5; 9 bases align to TRBD1. This CDR3 region has 18 residues. The germline gives CDR1 ENHRY, CDR2 SYGVKD. V gave up 6 bases and J gave up 3 bases; unmatched junction bases: 15.

This sequence joins TRBV19 and TRBJ2-1; the D gene could be TRBD1 or TRBD2 (5 bases each). The V end lost 5 bases, the J end lost 9 bases, and 32 bases lay between the germline ends. CDR1 is LNHDA, CDR2 SQIVND, per germline (reference sequence). This CDR3 spans 19 amino acids. The CDR3 reads CASSSRGVSRGFPSREQFF. In DNA, the CDR3 is TGTGCCAGTAGTTCCCGAGGGGTTAGCCGAGGGTTCCCTTCCCGTGAGCAGTTCTTC.

The DNA of the CDR3 is TGTGCCAGCAGCTTAAGGATGGTCGGATCTGGAAACACCATATATTTT. It specifies CASSLRMVGSGNTIYF. This chain joins TRBV11-2 and TRBJ1-3; D gene ambiguous. V was cut by 2 bases and J by 1 base, with 12 bases left in between. Per germline, CDR1 SGHAT and CDR2 FQNNGV. The CDR3 has 16 residues. Combining the CDR3 with reference TRBV11-2 and TRBJ1-3 gives the whole variable domain EAGVAQSPRYKIIEKRQSVAFWCNPISGHATLYWYQQILGQGPKLLIQFQNNGVVDDSQLPKDRFSAERLKGVDSTLKIQPAKLEDSAVYLCASSLRMVGSGNTIYFGEGSWLTVV.

V and J are TRBV7-9 and TRBJ2-2, with a possible D match to TRBD2 (6 bases). V was pared by 4 bases and J by 1 base, with 16 bases between. Per the germline V gene, CDR1 is SEHNR and CDR2 is FQNEAQ (reference sequence). The CDR3 is 17 residues long. The CDR3 here is CASSSLVVGGNTGELFF. Written as DNA, the CDR3 is TGTGCCAGCAGCTCCCTGGTAGTGGGGGGGAACACCGGGGAGCTGTTTTTT.

This clone was seen more than once but under ten times. V and J are TRBV28 and TRBJ2-2, with 7 bases aligning to TRBD2. The V and J ends lost 3 bases and 8 bases, in that order; junction bases with no gene match: 6. Germline V gene data show CDR1 as MDHEN and CDR2 as SYDVKM. The CDR3 extends over 14 amino acids. CDR3 sequence: CASSLVRGIGELFF. CDR3 nucleotides: TGTGCCAGCAGTTTGGTGCGGGGGATTGGGGAGCTGTTTTTT.

This clone was seen many times. The CDR3, as DNA: TGTGCCAGTAGTGCGTGGGGACAGGGACTGACTGAAGCTTTCTTT. It codes for CASSAWGQGLTEAFF. The chain employs TRBV19 and TRBJ1-1; 9 bases align to TRBD1. CDR3 length: 15 amino acids. Trimming took 5 bases from V and 5 from J; bases not matched to a gene: 9. Germline V lookup: CDR1 LNHDA, CDR2 SQIVND (reference sequence).

The chain links TRBV5-6 to TRBJ2-5, with TRBD1 identical over 9 bases. This CDR3 region has 15 residues. V shed 4 bases and J 3 bases; nucleotides not matched to a gene: 7. Germline V lookup: CDR1 SGHDT, CDR2 YYEEEE. As DNA, the CDR3 is TGTGCCAGCAGCATCCGAGGGACAGGGAAAGAGACCCAGTACTTC. Translated: CASSIRGTGKETQYF.